This T cell receptor (beta chain) was sequenced in a study of cytomegalovirus exposure and HLA in healthy donors. Findings of the study overall: Reportedly, HLA-A and HLA-B alleles of most subjects were accurately predicted from TCR beta.

A multiplex PCR was run with 60 Vbeta primers and 13 Jbeta primers. This table comes from immunoSEQ multiplex PCR, and its TCRdb copy is limited to in-frame clones, with some not included. The table shows approximately 100,000 clones, with roughly 66% occurring only once. Concerning this clone: Its antigen is as yet unknown.

The TCR was taken from a woman aged 45 to 65 in good health and CMV-seronegative. The specimen was PBMCs.

Here the CDR3 DNA reads TGTGCCAGCAGCTTAGTTTCTAGCGGAAAAGAGACCCAGTACTTC. It specifies CASSLVSSGKETQYF. This sequence joins TRBV7-9 and TRBJ2-5; 7 bases are shared with TRBD2. With 1 base clipped from V and 3 bases from J, the junction kept 5 bases outside the gene matches. Germline loops: CDR1 SEHNR, CDR2 FQNEAQ (reference sequence). The CDR3 length is 15 residues.